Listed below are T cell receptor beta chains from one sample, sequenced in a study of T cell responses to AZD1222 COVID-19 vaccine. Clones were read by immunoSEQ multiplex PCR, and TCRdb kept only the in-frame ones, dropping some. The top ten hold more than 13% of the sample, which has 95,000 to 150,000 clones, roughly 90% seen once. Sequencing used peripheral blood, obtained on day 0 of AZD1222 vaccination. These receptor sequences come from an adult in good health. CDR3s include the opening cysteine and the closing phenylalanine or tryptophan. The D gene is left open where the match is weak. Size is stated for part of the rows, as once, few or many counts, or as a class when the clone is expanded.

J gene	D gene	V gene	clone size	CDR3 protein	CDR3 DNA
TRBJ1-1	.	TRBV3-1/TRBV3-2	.	CASSQELGGWAFF	TGTGCCAGCAGCCAAGAATTGGGAGGTTGGGCTTTCTTT
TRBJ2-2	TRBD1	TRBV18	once	CASSPQGAGGELFF	TGTGCCAGCTCACCACAGGGGGCTGGCGGGGAGCTGTTTTTT
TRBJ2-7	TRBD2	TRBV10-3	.	CAITPGLGEGEQYF	TGTGCCATCACCCCTGGATTGGGGGAGGGGGAGCAGTACTTC
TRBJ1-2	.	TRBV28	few	CASSFSDLIGYTF	TGTGCCAGCAGTTTCTCAGACTTAATTGGCTACACCTTC
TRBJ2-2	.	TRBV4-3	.	CASSQDWTAGELFF	TGCGCCAGCAGCCAAGATTGGACGGCCGGGGAGCTGTTTTTT
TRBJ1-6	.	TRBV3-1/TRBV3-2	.	CASSQYYPISYHNSPLHF	TGTGCCAGCAGCCAGTATTATCCCATTTCATATCATAATTCACCCCTCCACTTT
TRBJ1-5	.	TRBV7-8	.	CASSSVPGGQPQHF	TGTGCCAGCAGCTCCGTGCCGGGTGGACAGCCCCAGCATTTT
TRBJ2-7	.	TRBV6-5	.	CASFHPGHPYEQYF	TGTGCCAGCTTTCACCCGGGACACCCCTACGAGCAGTACTTC
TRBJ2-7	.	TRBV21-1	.	CASSKVTGGPYEQYF	TGTGCCAGCAGCAAAGTGACAGGGGGGCCCTACGAGCAGTACTTC
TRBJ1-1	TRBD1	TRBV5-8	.	CASSRPPDRENTEAFF	TGTGCCAGCAGCCGCCCCCCCGACAGGGAGAACACTGAAGCTTTCTTT
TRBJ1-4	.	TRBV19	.	CASSPASRQPTNEKLFF	TGTGCCAGTAGTCCGGCAAGTAGGCAGCCAACTAATGAAAAACTGTTTTTT
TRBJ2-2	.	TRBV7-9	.	CASSPLVTGELFF	TGTGCCAGCAGCCCCCTGGTGACCGGGGAGCTGTTTTTT
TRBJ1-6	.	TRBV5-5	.	CASSLSRQVNSPLHF	TGTGCCAGCAGCCTCTCCAGACAGGTTAATTCACCCCTCCACTTT
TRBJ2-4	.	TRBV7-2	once	CASNPAGFFNIQYF	TGTGCCAGCAACCCTGCGGGGTTCTTTAACATTCAGTACTTC
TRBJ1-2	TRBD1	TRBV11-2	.	CASSWIQGALQYGYTF	TGTGCCAGCAGCTGGATTCAGGGGGCGCTCCAATATGGCTACACCTTC
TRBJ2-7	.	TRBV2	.	CASRGTGYEQYF	TGTGCCAGCAGAGGGACGGGCTACGAGCAGTACTTC
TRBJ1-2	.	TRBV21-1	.	CASSKVRGANYGYTF	TGTGCCAGCAGCAAAGTACGGGGGGCGAACTATGGCTACACCTTC
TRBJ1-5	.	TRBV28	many	CASTRPKGGNQPQHF	TGTGCCAGCACCAGACCGAAAGGCGGCAATCAGCCCCAGCATTTT
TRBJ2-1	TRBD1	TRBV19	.	CASSIWDREDNEQFF	TGTGCCAGTAGTATCTGGGACAGAGAAGACAATGAGCAGTTCTTC
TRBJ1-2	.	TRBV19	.	CASSIRHLNYGYTF	TGTGCCAGTAGTATTAGGCACCTGAACTATGGCTACACCTTC
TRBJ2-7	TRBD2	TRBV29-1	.	CSVEEFSTAGGVYEQYF	TGCAGCGTTGAAGAATTTTCGACAGCTGGGGGGGTCTACGAGCAGTACTTC
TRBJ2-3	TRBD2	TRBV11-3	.	CASSTSGATDTQYF	TGTGCCAGCAGCACTAGCGGGGCCACAGATACGCAGTATTTT
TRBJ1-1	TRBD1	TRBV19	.	CASSRDRVTTEAFF	TGTGCCAGTAGTAGGGACAGGGTAACCACTGAAGCTTTCTTT
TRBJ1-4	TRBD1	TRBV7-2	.	CASSRRGLGEKLFF	TGTGCCAGCAGCCGCAGGGGGCTCGGGGAAAAACTGTTTTTT
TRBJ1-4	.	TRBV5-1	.	CASPCRTNEKLFF	TGCGCCAGCCCATGTAGAACTAATGAAAAACTGTTTTTT
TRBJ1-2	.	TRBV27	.	CASSLNAGRSYGYTF	TGTGCCAGCAGTTTAAATGCAGGGCGCAGCTATGGCTACACCTTC
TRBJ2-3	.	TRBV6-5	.	CASNLGDTQYF	TGTGCCAGCAATCTGGGGGATACGCAGTATTTT
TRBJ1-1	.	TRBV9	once	CASSVAEQNTEAFF	TGTGCCAGCAGCGTAGCGGAACAGAACACTGAAGCTTTCTTT
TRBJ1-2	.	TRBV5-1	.	CASSGGTVGYTF	TGCGCCAGCAGCGGAGGTACAGTTGGCTACACCTTC
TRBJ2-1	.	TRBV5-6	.	CASSLERTRGYNEQFF	TGTGCCAGCAGCTTGGAACGGACTCGAGGCTACAATGAGCAGTTCTTC
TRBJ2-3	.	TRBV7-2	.	CASSWTGSTDTQYF	TGTGCCAGCAGCTGGACTGGTAGCACAGATACGCAGTATTTT
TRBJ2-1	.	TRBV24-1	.	CATSDPTPGARNEQFF	TGTGCCACCAGTGATCCCACCCCAGGGGCGCGCAATGAGCAGTTCTTC
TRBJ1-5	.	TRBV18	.	CASSPISRSSPSNQPQHF	TGTGCCAGCTCACCAATATCACGGTCCAGCCCTAGCAATCAGCCCCAGCATTTT
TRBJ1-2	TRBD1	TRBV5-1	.	CASSSRQGTNYGYTF	TGCGCCAGCAGCTCGCGACAGGGGACGAACTATGGCTACACCTTC
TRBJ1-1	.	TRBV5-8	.	CASKLRRRNTEAFF	TGTGCCAGCAAACTGAGGAGGAGGAACACTGAAGCTTTCTTT
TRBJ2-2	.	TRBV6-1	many	CASSDLGNTGELFF	TGTGCCAGCAGTGACCTGGGGAACACCGGGGAGCTGTTTTTT
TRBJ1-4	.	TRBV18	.	CASSPPRTGTNYEKLFF	TGTGCCAGCTCACCACCGCGAACCGGGACGAACTATGAAAAACTGTTTTTT
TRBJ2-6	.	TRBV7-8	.	CASSLGGLSGANVLTF	TGTGCCAGCAGCTTAGGGGGTCTCTCTGGGGCCAACGTCCTGACTTTC
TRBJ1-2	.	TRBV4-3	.	CASSQDWNREGYGYTF	TGCGCCAGCAGCCAAGACTGGAACAGGGAGGGCTATGGCTACACCTTC
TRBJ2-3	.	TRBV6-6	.	CASSVVTGNILLTQYF	TGTGCCAGCAGTGTGGTTACAGGGAACATTTTACTTACGCAGTATTTT
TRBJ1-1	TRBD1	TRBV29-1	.	CSVDLGAGGENGAFF	TGCAGCGTTGATCTCGGGGCAGGGGGAGAAAATGGAGCTTTCTTT
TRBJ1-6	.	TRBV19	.	CASSMKQDSPLHF	TGTGCCAGTAGTATGAAACAGGATTCACCCCTCCACTTT
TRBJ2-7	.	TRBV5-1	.	CASSLGAASSYEQYF	TGCGCCAGCAGCTTGGGGGCGGCCAGCTCCTACGAGCAGTACTTC
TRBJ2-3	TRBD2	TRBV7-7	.	CASSKTSGVTDTQYF	TGTGCTAGCAGCAAGACTAGCGGGGTCACAGATACGCAGTATTTT
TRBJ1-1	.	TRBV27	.	CASSWGGLDTEAFF	TGTGCCAGCAGTTGGGGGGGACTGGACACTGAAGCTTTCTTT
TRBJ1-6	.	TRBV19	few	CASSMKGSWAPLHF	TGTGCCAGTAGTATGAAAGGGTCATGGGCACCCCTCCACTTT
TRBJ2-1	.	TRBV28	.	CASSFSRGEQFF	TGTGCCAGCAGTTTTAGTAGGGGGGAGCAGTTCTTC
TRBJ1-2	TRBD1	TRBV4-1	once	CASSQESTGGYGYTF	TGCGCCAGCAGCCAAGAGTCTACAGGGGGCTATGGCTACACCTTC
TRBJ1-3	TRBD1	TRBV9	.	CASSVGHLQGQNSGNTIYF	TGTGCCAGCAGCGTAGGCCATTTACAGGGACAGAACTCTGGAAACACCATATATTTT
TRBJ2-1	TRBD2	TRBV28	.	CASSSALGLAEHYNEQFF	TGTGCCAGCAGTTCCGCCCTAGGACTAGCGGAACACTACAATGAGCAGTTCTTC